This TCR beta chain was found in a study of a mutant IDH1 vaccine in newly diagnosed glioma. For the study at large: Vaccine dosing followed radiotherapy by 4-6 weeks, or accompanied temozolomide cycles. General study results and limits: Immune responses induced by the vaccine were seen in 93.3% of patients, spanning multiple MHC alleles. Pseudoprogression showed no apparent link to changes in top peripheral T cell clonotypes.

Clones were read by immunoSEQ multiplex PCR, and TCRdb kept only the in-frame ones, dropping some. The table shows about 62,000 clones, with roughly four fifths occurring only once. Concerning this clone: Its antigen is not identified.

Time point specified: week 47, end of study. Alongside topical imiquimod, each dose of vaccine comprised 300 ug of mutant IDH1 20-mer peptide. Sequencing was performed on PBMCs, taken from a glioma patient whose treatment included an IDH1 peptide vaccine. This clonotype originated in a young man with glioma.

The CDR3 spells CASSLIGPQGSGSNQPQHF. The DNA of the CDR3 is TGTGCCAGCAGTTTAATTGGCCCCCAAGGGTCAGGCAGCAATCAGCCCCAGCATTTT. The chain combines TRBV27 with TRBJ1-5; D remains unclear. The CDR3 is 19 amino acids. With 2 bases removed from V and 1 base from J, the gap between germline ends came to 21 bases. In germline, CDR1 is MNHEY, CDR2 SMNVEV (reference sequence).